What follows are 15 T cell receptor beta chains derived from one specimen sequenced in a study of cytomegalovirus exposure and HLA in healthy donors. Repertoires were generated with immunoSEQ multiplex PCR, while TCRdb's copy carries only in-frame clones and drops some. The sample yields 130,000 to 150,000 clones, about nine tenths seen once. Sequences were obtained from PBMCs. These receptors came from a woman in her 30s in good health and CMV-seropositive.

V usage is TRBV5-1 and J usage is TRBJ2-3; TRBD2 aligns across 7 bases. Germline values: CDR1 SGHRS, CDR2 YFSETQ. The V and J ends lost 3 bases and 1 base, in that order; junction bases with no gene match: 11. The CDR3 is 17 residues long. The CDR3 reads CASSSENIRGGTDTQYF. In DNA form, the CDR3 reads TGCGCCAGCAGCTCCGAAAATATCCGGGGGGGCACAGATACGCAGTATTTT.

CDR3 sequence reads: CASSPLWVAAETQYF. CDR3 nucleotide sequence: TGCGCCAGCAGCCCCCTTTGGGTAGCGGCGGAGACCCAGTACTTC. J is TRBJ2-5 and V is TRBV4-1; a weak D match, TRBD2 (6 bases). This CDR3 region has 15 residues. V dropped 4 bases and J dropped 5 bases, with 17 bases sitting between them. Germline V gene lookup returns CDR1 MGHRA and CDR2 YSYEKL.

The chain recombines TRBV5-6 with TRBJ2-1; D is ambiguous. CDR3 size: 13 residues. Germline CDR1 reads SGHDT; CDR2 reads YYEEEE. Trimming left V 4 bases short and J 8 bases short, with 13 bases between. In DNA, the CDR3 is TGTGCCAGCAGCAAGGTATCTGGAGATGAGCAGTTCTTC. Translated: CASSKVSGDEQFF.

The chain employs TRBV10-3 and TRBJ1-1; TRBD1 matches at 9 bases. Unmatched junction bases numbered 8, after V lost 6 bases and J lost 9 bases. In germline, CDR1 is ENHRY, CDR2 SYGVKD. This CDR3 has 13 amino acids. The CDR3 here is CAIRKGQGNQAFF. The DNA for the CDR3 is TGTGCCATCAGGAAGGGACAGGGCAACCAAGCTTTCTTT.

The V call is TRBV2, the J call TRBJ1-2; 8 bases map to TRBD1. The germline V gene encodes CDR1 SNHLY and CDR2 FYNNEI. The CDR3 loop spans 14 amino acids. J lost 2 bases, V lost 4 bases, and 3 bases had no gene match. Here the CDR3 reads CASSAGGGNYGYTF. Here the CDR3 DNA reads TGTGCCAGCAGTGCAGGGGGCGGGAACTATGGCTACACCTTC. The variable domain in full, with the rest retrieved from reference TRBV2 and TRBJ1-2, is EPEVTQTPSHQVTQMGQEVILRCVPISNHLYFYWYRQILGQKVEFLVSFYNNEISEKSEIFDDQFSVERPDGSNFTLKIRSTKLEDSAMYFCASSAGGGNYGYTFGSGTRLTVV.

The chain combines TRBV5-4 with TRBJ2-7; D is perhaps TRBD2 (6 bases). The V gene's germline CDR1 is SGHNT and CDR2 YYREEE (reference sequence). This CDR3 contains 13 residues. Trimming took off 10 bases at V and 7 bases at J, with 21 bases between the two ends. The CDR3 region is CAGPVRPRGEQYF. The CDR3 region has the DNA TGTGCCGGCCCCGTCAGGCCCCGGGGGGAGCAGTACTTC.

The V gene is TRBV6-1, the J gene TRBJ2-5; TRBD1 agrees at 7 bases. V lost 10 bases to trimming and J lost 3 bases; unmatched junction nucleotides: 8. In germline, CDR1 is MNHNS, CDR2 SASEGT. The CDR3 consists of 13 residues. The CDR3, as DNA: TGTGCCACCACAAACAGGGGAAAAGAGACCCAGTACTTC. As protein: CATTNRGKETQYF.

The chain uses TRBV28 and TRBJ2-1; TRBD1 aligns across 9 bases. The CDR3 consists of 15 residues. Per germline, CDR1 MDHEN and CDR2 SYDVKM. V shed 5 bases and J 4 bases; nucleotides not matched to a gene: 6. CDR3 bases: TGTGCCAGCAGTCAAGCCGGGACAGGGTACAATGAGCAGTTCTTC. It translates to CASSQAGTGYNEQFF. The full variable domain, in which reference TRBV28 and TRBJ2-1 provide the parts outside the CDR3, is DVKVTQSSRYLVKRTGEKVFLECVQDMDHENMFWYRQDPGLGLRLIYFSYDVKMKEKGDIPEGYSVSREKKERFSLILESASTNQTSMYLCASSQAGTGYNEQFFGPGTRLTVL.

CDR3 nucleotides: TGCGCCAGCAGCTTGGCTGGACAGGGTAACACCGGGGAGCTGTTTTTT. Translating gives CASSLAGQGNTGELFF. V is TRBV5-1 and J is TRBJ2-2, with TRBD1 matching over 8 bases. The length of the CDR3 is 16 residues. Germline trimming cut 0 bases from V and 2 bases from J; bases unmatched to any gene: 3. Germline V gene data show CDR1 as SGHRS and CDR2 as YFSETQ. The whole variable domain, filled in from reference TRBV5-1 and TRBJ2-2, reads KAGVTQTPRYLIKTRGQQVTLSCSPISGHRSVSWYQQTPGQGLQFLFEYFSETQRNKGNFPGRFSGRQFSNSRSEMNVSTLELGDSALYLCASSLAGQGNTGELFFGEGSRLTVL.

In its sample, this clone was seen once. The CDR3 loop is CASSERGLAGAGELFF. In DNA form, the CDR3 reads TGTGCCAGCAGTGAAAGGGGACTAGCGGGAGCCGGGGAGCTGTTTTTT. The V call is TRBV6-4, the J call TRBJ2-2, with TRBD2 matching over 14 bases. Germline assignment: CDR1 MRHNA and CDR2 SNTAGT. The CDR3 length is 16 residues. After removal of 3 bases from V and 6 bases from J, the junction contained 3 bases not matched to a gene.

This chain links TRBV5-6 with TRBJ2-5; 10 nucleotides align to TRBD2. With 5 bases clipped from V and 2 bases from J, the junction kept 6 bases outside the gene matches. This CDR3 has 15 amino acids. In germline, CDR1 is SGHDT, CDR2 YYEEEE. CDR3 sequence (DNA): TGTGCCAGCAGTCCCGGGACTAGCGTTCAAGAGACCCAGTACTTC. Protein product: CASSPGTSVQETQYF. The full variable domain, its missing parts supplied by reference TRBV5-6 and TRBJ2-5, is DAGVTQSPTHLIKTRGQQVTLRCSPKSGHDTVSWYQQALGQGPQFIFQYYEEEERQRGNFPDRFSGHQFPNYSSELNVNALLLGDSALYLCASSPGTSVQETQYFGPGTRLLVL.

The V and J genes are TRBV7-2 and TRBJ1-5; TRBD1 is a possible D gene (6 bases). Deletions cut 1 base from V and 4 bases from J, with 11 bases between. Germline V gene lookup returns CDR1 SGHTA and CDR2 FQGNSA. The CDR3 covers 15 residues. Here the CDR3 reads CASSLVDSSNQPQHF. The CDR3 DNA sequence: TGTGCCAGCAGCTTAGTGGACAGCTCTAATCAGCCCCAGCATTTT. Full variable domain (rest looked up from reference TRBV7-2 and TRBJ1-5): GAGVSQSPSNKVTEKGKDVELRCDPISGHTALYWYRQSLGQGLEFLIYFQGNSAPDKSGLPSDRFSAERTGGSVSTLTIQRTQQEDSAVYLCASSLVDSSNQPQHFGDGTRLSIL.

The rearrangement joins TRBV9 to TRBJ2-3; D gene unclear. The germline CDR1 and CDR2 sequences are SGDLS and YYNGEE. Trimming removed 3 bases from V and 1 base from J, with 6 bases in between. The CDR3 is 13 residues long. The CDR3 spells CASSDGGTDTQYF. CDR3 sequence (DNA): TGTGCCAGCAGCGATGGAGGCACAGATACGCAGTATTTT.

The rearrangement uses TRBV2 and TRBJ2-3, with TRBD1 matching over 9 bases. V shed 4 bases, J shed 4 bases, and the junction held 9 bases outside the gene matches. The germline gives CDR1 SNHLY, CDR2 FYNNEI. The CDR3 length is 16 residues. CDR3 sequence (DNA): TGTGCCAGCAGTGTAACAGGGGGCTTGGGGGCAGATACGCAGTATTTT. Amino acid sequence: CASSVTGGLGADTQYF.

The rearrangement links TRBV5-1 to TRBJ2-2; 9 bases agree with TRBD2. There are 14 residues in the CDR3. The J segment lost 6 bases and the V segment lost 3 bases, leaving 3 bases of the junction unmatched. CDR1 and CDR2 (germline): SGHRS, YFSETQ. CDR3 residues: CASSYGGRAGELFF. The CDR3, as DNA: TGCGCCAGCAGCTATGGCGGGAGGGCCGGGGAGCTGTTTTTT.